The text below deals with one TCR beta chain. Ten or more counts support this clonotype. Its antigen is currently not known. Per-base quality was not reported, and no clone a single base away is much larger than it. This record belongs to a study of post-analysis software for immune sequencing data (dated by TCRdb to 2014 to 2015). As for the study more broadly: Disease courses on record covered relapsing-remitting, secondary progressive and progressive-relapsing multiple sclerosis, though some patients had no subtype annotation. Patient repertoires were compared against roughly 12 previously published healthy control repertoires from donors aged roughly 6 to 28 years. A subset of samples was prepared in parallel using single-end sample barcoding, then pooled and co-amplified after Illumina adapter ligation.

Libraries were prepared through PCR. The data were produced on an Illumina HiSeq 2500. To reduce PCR and sequencing biases, unique molecular identifiers were incorporated into the TCR beta cDNA libraries. Some 500,000 cDNA molecules were obtained per 1 to 10 million input T cells, so each molecule approximated one T cell. Patient libraries were prepared and sequenced with the same protocol used for the earlier healthy control dataset. Within a given batch, samples were prepared together, multiplexed and sequenced on the same HiSeq lane. In the source study's methods: Raw barcoded reads were processed with MIGEC, and single-read molecular identifier groups were discarded before consensus assembly and CDR3 extraction. VDJtools was used for post-analysis of the clonotype tables, and diversity was normalized by down-sampling every dataset to the size of the smallest sample. In repertoire overlap clustering, CDR3 amino acid sequences, but not nucleotide sequences, were matched to correct batch-related cross-sample contamination. TCRdb itself trimmed the public reads at Q25 with fastp, ran MiXCR and retained productive beta chains. Entries that share a CDR3 protein sequence are merged under the most common genes and DNA. For this entry, the V and J calls and clone size follow TCRdb and not the study's own pipeline. This sample comprises about 180,000 distinct CDR3 sequences, approximately 31% of them detected only once. Roughly 1.6% of the sample is held by the ten biggest clonotypes.

The CDR3, cysteine through phenylalanine, is 15 amino acids long. Left in the record is the CDR3 DNA by itself, 45 bases read in frame from the first base. As encoded in the germline V gene, CDR1 is LGHNA while CDR2 is YNFKEQ. V lost 0 bases and J lost 5 bases; the stretch between them is 12 bases long. To demonstrate the VDJtools post-analysis software, TCR beta repertoires were profiled from the peripheral blood of 10 to 15 young patients with multiple sclerosis. Multiple sclerosis patients were children and adolescents aged about 6 to 17 years. Study-wide findings and limitations: The control group was slightly older than the multiple sclerosis patient group. Multiple sclerosis patients had significantly lower normalized Chao1 diversity than controls, a result that suggests substantial peripheral T-cell clonal expansion. Roughly 5 TRBV segments, including TRBV5-6, TRBV5-1 and TRBV20-1, were significantly more frequent in patients than controls. Direct clustering with F measure revealed strong co-clustering of samples prepared in the same batch, which led to a batch-effect correction.

The material sequenced was blood. The origin of this receptor is a girl aged 10-17 years with multiple sclerosis. The chain uses TRBV4-2 and TRBJ2-3; the D gene assignment is ambiguous. The CDR3 protein sequence reads: CASSQDGWNQDTQYF. The nucleotide sequence is TGTGCCAGCAGCCAAGATGGGTGGAATCAAGATACGCAGTATTTT.